One sample yielded the 25 T cell receptor beta chains listed below, sequenced in a study of response to subunit inactivated influenza vaccine. MiXCR was run by TCRdb on the RT-PCR reads, yielding one entry per CDR3 protein. The repertoire holds 490,000 or so distinct CDR3 sequences, with roughly 8.2% as singletons. The starting material was PBMCs from blood, obtained around 25 months after vaccination. These receptors were taken from a man aged 50-75 years who received an inactivated influenza vaccine.

The rearrangement joins TRBV28 to TRBJ1-2; D uncertain. V was trimmed by 5 bases and J by 4 bases, leaving 5 bases between them. The CDR3 sequence is 11 residues long. Germline V gene data show CDR1 as MDHEN and CDR2 as SYDVKM. The CDR3 region is CASSRTYGYTF. The CDR3 coding sequence is TGTGCCAGCAGTCGAACCTATGGCTACACCTTC.

Only a few counts were recorded for this clonotype. The chain combines TRBV29-1 with TRBJ1-2, with 11 bases matching TRBD1. CDR3 length: 14 residues. Losses at the gene ends were 6 bases for V and 4 bases for J; bases not matched to a gene: 7. Germline CDR1 SQVTM, CDR2 ANQGSEA. The CDR3 protein is CSVAGTGGGYGYTF. As DNA, the CDR3 is TGCAGCGTAGCCGGGACAGGGGGTGGCTATGGCTACACCTTC. Full variable domain (missing parts from reference TRBV29-1 and TRBJ1-2): SAVISQKPSRDICQRGTSLTIQCQVDSQVTMMFWYRQQPGQSLTLIATANQGSEATYESGFVIDKFPISRPNLTFSTLTVSNMSPEDSSIYLCSVAGTGGGYGYTFGSGTRLTVV.

The rearrangement joins TRBV19 to TRBJ1-2, with a weak D call TRBD1 (6 bases). The germline V gene has CDR1 LNHDA and CDR2 SQIVND (reference sequence). V was shortened by 3 bases and J by 8 bases, with 22 bases between the two germline ends. The CDR3 is made up of 16 amino acids. The CDR3 sequence: CASSIGGRAGRTGYTF. The DNA for the CDR3 is TGTGCCAGTAGTATTGGGGGCCGTGCAGGACGCACAGGCTACACCTTC.

In its sample, this clonotype was seen once. The chain joins TRBV20-1 to TRBJ2-5; D is possibly TRBD2 (5 bases). This CDR3 has 16 residues. Germline-derived CDR1 and CDR2 are DFQATT and SNEGSKA (reference sequence). V was trimmed by 2 bases and J by 2 bases, leaving 18 bases between them. The CDR3 DNA is TGCAGTGCTAGACTAGCAACAAGCCGGGCGCAAGAGACCCAGTACTTC. Translating gives CSARLATSRAQETQYF.

This sequence joins TRBV20-1 and TRBJ2-3; 9 bases align to TRBD2. Germline values: CDR1 DFQATT, CDR2 SNEGSKA (reference sequence). V dropped 2 bases and J dropped 1; count of bases not matched to a gene: 13. The CDR3 runs 18 residues. The CDR3 DNA sequence: TGCAGTGCTAGAACGAGGCGGGGGGGCGGAGGTGGCACAGATACGCAGTATTTT. Amino acid sequence: CSARTRRGGGGGTDTQYF.

This clonotype was found a few times. J is TRBJ1-2 and V is TRBV9; D ambiguous. Germline lookup yields CDR1 SGDLS and CDR2 YYNGEE. Trimming removed 4 bases from V and 0 bases from J, with 13 bases in between. CDR3 length: 15 amino acids. The CDR3 sequence is CASSTGGLANYGYTF. The CDR3 DNA follows: TGTGCCAGCAGCACCGGAGGACTAGCTAACTATGGCTACACCTTC.

This clonotype was observed a handful of times. This chain connects TRBV6-2 or TRBV6-3 to TRBJ2-7, with D perhaps TRBD1 or TRBD2 (5 bases each). The CDR3 length is 15 residues. V shed 2 bases and J shed 2 bases, with 13 bases lying between them. Germline V lookup: CDR1 MNHEY, CDR2 SVGEGT. CDR3 bases: TGTGCCAGCAGTTACAAGGGACGACCCCCCTACGAGCAGTACTTC. Protein product: CASSYKGRPPYEQYF.

The rearrangement joins TRBV10-1 to TRBJ1-4; D gene ambiguous. This CDR3 has 12 residues. In germline, CDR1 is WNHNN, CDR2 SYGVQD (reference sequence). V was pared by 3 bases and J by 6 bases, with 5 bases between. CDR3 sequence (DNA): TGCGCCAGCAGTGATCAGGATGAAAAACTGTTTTTT. Translated, it gives CASSDQDEKLFF.

The table lists this clonotype with many counts. The chain links TRBV5-1 to TRBJ1-2; D is uncertain. The CDR3 consists of 14 residues. Trimming took 2 bases from V and 8 from J, leaving 16 bases between them. Germline V gene sequence: CDR1 SGHRS, CDR2 YFSETQ. CDR3 region: CASSLSGSVRGYTF. CDR3 sequence (DNA): TGCGCCAGCAGCTTATCAGGATCGGTGAGGGGCTACACCTTC.

CDR3 sequence: CASSFGGHSQETQYF. Here the CDR3 DNA reads TGCGCCAGCAGCTTCGGCGGGCACAGCCAAGAGACCCAGTACTTC. The chain uses TRBV5-1 and TRBJ2-5, with D maybe TRBD2 (5 bases). In germline, CDR1 is SGHRS, CDR2 YFSETQ. The CDR3 totals 15 residues. Trimming pared 2 bases from V and 1 base from J, leaving 12 bases between.

In this sample, this clonotype turned up a few times. The J gene is TRBJ2-5, the V gene TRBV7-9; D is uncertain. Per germline, CDR1 SEHNR and CDR2 FQNEAQ (reference sequence). The CDR3 totals 15 residues. V lost 0 bases to trimming and J lost 1 base, with 9 bases between them. The CDR3 nucleotides read TGTGCCAGCAGCTTAGCGCCGCGCGCCCAAGAGACCCAGTACTTC. Its translation: CASSLAPRAQETQYF.

This chain links TRBV28 with TRBJ2-3; the D is unclear. The germline CDR1 and CDR2 sequences are MDHEN and SYDVKM. The CDR3 is 11 amino acids. V gave up 6 bases and J gave up 14 bases, with 15 bases separating them. As DNA, the CDR3 is TGTGCCAGCAGAGATACCGTTCGTCCGTATTTT. Amino acids: CASRDTVRPYF.

This clonotype has only a few counts. V usage is TRBV7-8 and J usage is TRBJ2-7; tentative D call: TRBD2 (5 bases). The germline V and J ends were trimmed by 1 base and 6 bases, with 10 bases remaining between them. The germline V gene has CDR1 SGHVS and CDR2 FQNEAQ. The CDR3 runs to 13 residues. The CDR3 coding sequence is TGTGCCAGCAGCTTAGATCCGGGGAGCGAGCAGTACTTC. Protein sequence: CASSLDPGSEQYF.

This clonotype was picked up a small number of times. The gene calls are TRBV15 and TRBJ2-1; 9 positions agree with TRBD2. Germline loops: CDR1 LNHNV, CDR2 YYDKDF (reference sequence). Unmatched junction bases numbered 7, after V lost 5 bases and J lost 2 bases. CDR3 length: 16 amino acids. Written as DNA, the CDR3 is TGTGCCACCAGCGGGCGAGCGGGGGGTACCTACAATGAGCAGTTCTTC. Translating gives CATSGRAGGTYNEQFF. The whole variable domain, filled in from reference TRBV15 and TRBJ2-1, reads DAMVIQNPRYQVTQFGKPVTLSCSQTLNHNVMYWYQQKSSQAPKLLFHYYDKDFNNEADTPDNFQSRRPNTSFCFLDIRSPGLGDTAMYLCATSGRAGGTYNEQFFGPGTRLTVL.

The V call is TRBV12-3 or TRBV12-4, the J call TRBJ2-2; 9 bases fit TRBD2. The CDR3 is 12 amino acids. J lost 8 bases, V lost 6 bases, and 1 base had no gene match. The CDR3 DNA reads TGTGCCAGCAGCAGCGGGGGGGGGGAGCTGTTTTTT. It is translated as CASSSGGGELFF.

This clonotype has more than one count but fewer than ten. CDR3: CASHTGVQETQYF. The CDR3 DNA is TGTGCCAGCCATACAGGGGTGCAAGAGACCCAGTACTTC. The V call is TRBV28, the J call TRBJ2-5; TRBD1 matches at 7 bases. V lost 8 bases and J lost 2; bases outside the gene matches: 5. Germline V gene lookup returns CDR1 MDHEN and CDR2 SYDVKM. The CDR3 totals 13 residues.

The rearrangement links TRBV29-1 to TRBJ2-3; TRBD2 is a possible D gene (5 bases). In germline, CDR1 is SQVTM, CDR2 ANQGSEA. Trimming stripped 4 bases from V and 6 bases from J, with 11 bases between. This CDR3 spans 12 amino acids. The CDR3 loop reads CSVGGPVDTQYF. CDR3 sequence (DNA): TGCAGCGTTGGAGGGCCCGTGGATACGCAGTATTTT.

The rearrangement links TRBV15 to TRBJ2-4, with TRBD2 identical over 7 bases. The trim removed 0 bases at V and 5 bases at J, leaving 4 bases unmatched. Germline V gene sequence: CDR1 LNHNV, CDR2 YYDKDF (reference sequence). This CDR3 is 15 amino acids long. CDR3 loop: CATSREGGGQNIQYF. For the CDR3, the DNA is TGTGCCACCAGCAGAGAGGGGGGAGGGCAAAACATTCAGTACTTC. The full variable domain, completed using reference TRBV15 and TRBJ2-4, is DAMVIQNPRYQVTQFGKPVTLSCSQTLNHNVMYWYQQKSSQAPKLLFHYYDKDFNNEADTPDNFQSRRPNTSFCFLDIRSPGLGDTAMYLCATSREGGGQNIQYFGAGTRLSVL.

This clonotype was counted between two and nine times. The chain is built from TRBV11-2 and TRBJ2-5, with 8 bases aligning to TRBD1. The CDR3 runs to 15 residues. Germline V gene lookup returns CDR1 SGHAT and CDR2 FQNNGV. Unmatched junction bases numbered 5, after V lost 5 bases and J lost 0 bases. The CDR3 DNA is TGTGCCAGCAGCCTCGGACAGGGATACCAAGAGACCCAGTACTTC. Its translation is CASSLGQGYQETQYF.

The table lists this clonotype with a few counts. The rearrangement links TRBV6-2 or TRBV6-3 to TRBJ2-7, with TRBD1 identical over 8 bases. The CDR3 totals 19 residues. The ends lost 2 bases at V and 4 bases at J; junction bases unmatched: 19. The V gene's germline CDR1 is MNHEY and CDR2 SVGEGT. CDR3 loop: CASSYPVVFARQGIYEQYF. CDR3 bases: TGTGCCAGCAGTTACCCCGTCGTCTTTGCGAGACAGGGGATTTACGAGCAGTACTTC.

The rearrangement joins TRBV20-1 to TRBJ1-1; TRBD1 matches at 8 bases. The length of the CDR3 is 15 residues. Germline V gives CDR1 DFQATT, CDR2 SNEGSKA (reference sequence). V trimming: 7 bases; J trimming: 9 bases; junction bases outside the gene matches: 19. The CDR3 DNA follows: TGCAGTGTCAGGGGCCAGGGGGCGTCAGGCTGGAAAGCTTTCTTT. It yields the protein CSVRGQGASGWKAFF.

This clonotype was observed at least ten times. The genes are TRBV6-2 or TRBV6-3 and TRBJ2-7, with D perhaps TRBD2 (6 bases). The CDR3 has 12 amino acids. Germline assignment: CDR1 MNHEY and CDR2 SVGEGT. Trimming removed 5 bases from V and 9 bases from J, with 14 bases in between. CDR3 in amino acids: CASSNAGYRQYF. DNA of the CDR3: TGTGCCAGCAGTAACGCGGGATACAGGCAGTACTTC.

This clonotype was seen only a few times. This chain links TRBV19 with TRBJ1-5, with no clear D. This CDR3 has 15 residues. The V gene lost 6 bases and the J gene lost 0 bases, with 12 bases spanning the gap. Germline V lookup: CDR1 LNHDA, CDR2 SQIVND (reference sequence). The CDR3: CASRVTGYSNQPQHF. The CDR3 region has the DNA TGTGCCAGTAGGGTGACCGGGTATAGCAATCAGCCCCAGCATTTT.

This clonotype showed up just a few times. This chain connects TRBV12-3 or TRBV12-4 to TRBJ2-2, with a tentative D call TRBD1 (5 bases). V was trimmed by 5 bases and J by 5 bases, leaving 9 bases between them. The CDR3 contains 13 residues. The CDR3 is CASSSGATGELFF. CDR3 DNA sequence: TGTGCCAGCAGTAGTGGGGCTACCGGGGAGCTGTTTTTT.

J is TRBJ2-5 and V is TRBV15; D call uncertain. CDR1 is LNHNV and CDR2 is YYDKDF in the germline V gene (reference sequence). V lost 2 bases to trimming and J lost 0 bases, with 7 bases between them. This CDR3 is 14 amino acids long. As DNA, the CDR3 is TGTGCCACCAGCAGATTTCAGTACCAAGAGACCCAGTACTTC. This encodes CATSRFQYQETQYF. The entire variable domain, with the rest obtained from reference TRBV15 and TRBJ2-5, is as follows: DAMVIQNPRYQVTQFGKPVTLSCSQTLNHNVMYWYQQKSSQAPKLLFHYYDKDFNNEADTPDNFQSRRPNTSFCFLDIRSPGLGDTAMYLCATSRFQYQETQYFGPGTRLLVL.